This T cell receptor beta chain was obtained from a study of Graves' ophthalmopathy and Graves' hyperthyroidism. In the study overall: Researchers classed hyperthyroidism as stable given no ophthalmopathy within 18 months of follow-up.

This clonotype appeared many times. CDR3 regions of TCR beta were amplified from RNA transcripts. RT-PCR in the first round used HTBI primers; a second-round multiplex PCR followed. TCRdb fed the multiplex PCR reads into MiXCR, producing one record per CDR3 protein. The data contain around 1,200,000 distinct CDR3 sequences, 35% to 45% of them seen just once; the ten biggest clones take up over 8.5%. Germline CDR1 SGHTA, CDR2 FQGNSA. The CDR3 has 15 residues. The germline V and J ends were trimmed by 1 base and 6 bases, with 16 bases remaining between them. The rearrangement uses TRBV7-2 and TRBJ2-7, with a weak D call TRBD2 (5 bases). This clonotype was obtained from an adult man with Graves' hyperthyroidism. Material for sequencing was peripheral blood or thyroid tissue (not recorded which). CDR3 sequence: CASSLDTPGIGEQYF. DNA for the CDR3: TGTGCCAGCAGCTTAGACACTCCGGGGATCGGCGAGCAGTACTTC.